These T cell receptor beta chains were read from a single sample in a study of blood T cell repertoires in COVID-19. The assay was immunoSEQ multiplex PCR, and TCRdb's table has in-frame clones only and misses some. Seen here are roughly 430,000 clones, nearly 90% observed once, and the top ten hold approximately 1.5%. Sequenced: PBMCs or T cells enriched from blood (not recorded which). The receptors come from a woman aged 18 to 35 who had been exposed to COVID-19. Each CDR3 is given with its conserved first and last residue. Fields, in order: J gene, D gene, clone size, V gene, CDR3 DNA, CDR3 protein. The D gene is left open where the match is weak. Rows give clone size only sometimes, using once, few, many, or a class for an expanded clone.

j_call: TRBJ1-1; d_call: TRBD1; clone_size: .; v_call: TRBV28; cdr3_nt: TGTGCCAGCAGTTCATGGGGACAGGGGGCCACTGAAGCTTTCTTT; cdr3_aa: CASSSWGQGATEAFF
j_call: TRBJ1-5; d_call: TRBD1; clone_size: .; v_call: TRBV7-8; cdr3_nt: TGTGCCAGCAGCCGAGACAGGGGGGGACAGCCCCAGCATTTT; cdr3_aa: CASSRDRGGQPQHF
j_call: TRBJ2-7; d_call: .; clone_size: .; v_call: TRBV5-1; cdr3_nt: TGCGCCAGCAGCTTGGTATGCCAAGTGAGCTCCTACGAGCAGTACTTC; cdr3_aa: CASSLVCQVSSYEQYF
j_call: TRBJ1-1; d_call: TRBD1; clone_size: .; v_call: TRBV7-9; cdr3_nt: TGTGCCAGCAGCTCGATAGGGACAGGGGGGGTAACTGAAGCTTTCTTT; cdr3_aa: CASSSIGTGGVTEAFF
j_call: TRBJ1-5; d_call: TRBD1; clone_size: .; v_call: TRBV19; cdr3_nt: TGTGCCAGTAGTATTGACAGGGGAGGGAGCAATCAGCCCCAGCATTTT; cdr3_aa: CASSIDRGGSNQPQHF
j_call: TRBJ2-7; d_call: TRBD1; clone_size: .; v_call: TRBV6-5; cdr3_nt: TGTGCCAGCAGTTACTCGGAGGACAGGGACGAGCAGTACTTC; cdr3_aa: CASSYSEDRDEQYF
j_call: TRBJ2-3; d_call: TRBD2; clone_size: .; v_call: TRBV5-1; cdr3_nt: TGCGCCAGCAGCAGGACTAGCCCCACCACAGATACGCAGTATTTT; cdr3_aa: CASSRTSPTTDTQYF
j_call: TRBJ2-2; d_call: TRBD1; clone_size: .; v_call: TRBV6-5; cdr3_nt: TGTGCCAGCCCGGGACAGGGAAGAATCGGGGAGCTGTTTTTT; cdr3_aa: CASPGQGRIGELFF
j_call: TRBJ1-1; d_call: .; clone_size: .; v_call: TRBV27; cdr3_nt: TGTGCCAGCAGTTTCGGCAGGGGTGGCACTGAAGCTTTCTTT; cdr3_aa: CASSFGRGGTEAFF
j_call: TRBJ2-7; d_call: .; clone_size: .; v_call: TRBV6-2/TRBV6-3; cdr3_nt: TGTGCCAGCAGTTATGATCCGGCGGGGATGACCTACGAGCAGTACTTC; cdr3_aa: CASSYDPAGMTYEQYF
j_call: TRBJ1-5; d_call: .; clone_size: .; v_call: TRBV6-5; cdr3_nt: TGTGCCAGCAGCGGACAGTACAATCAGCCCCAGCATTTT; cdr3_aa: CASSGQYNQPQHF
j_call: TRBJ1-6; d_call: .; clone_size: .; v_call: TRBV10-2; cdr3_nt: TGCGCCAGCAGTGAATCGGGGAATAATTCACCCCTCCACTTT; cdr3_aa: CASSESGNNSPLHF
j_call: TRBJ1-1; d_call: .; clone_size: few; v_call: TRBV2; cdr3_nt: TGTGCCAGCAGTGAGGCCGTCTCGAACACTGAAGCTTTCTTT; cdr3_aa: CASSEAVSNTEAFF
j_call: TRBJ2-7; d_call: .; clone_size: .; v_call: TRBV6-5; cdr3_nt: TGTGCCAGCAGTTACGCTTTGCAGGGTCCCTACGAGCAGTACTTC; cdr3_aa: CASSYALQGPYEQYF
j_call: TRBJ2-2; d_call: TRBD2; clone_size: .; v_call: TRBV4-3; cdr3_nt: TGCGCCAGCAGCCAAGCTCGGCGGGGGGGCCGCAACACCGGGGAGCTGTTTTTT; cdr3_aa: CASSQARRGGRNTGELFF
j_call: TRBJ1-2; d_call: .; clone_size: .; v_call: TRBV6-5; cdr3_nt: TGTGCCAGCAGTCTGGACAGTAACTATGGCTACACCTTC; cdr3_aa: CASSLDSNYGYTF
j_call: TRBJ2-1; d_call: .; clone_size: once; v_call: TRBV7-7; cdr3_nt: TGTGCTAGCAGCTTAGAGGTGGGGGGGGCCAATGAGCAGTTCTTC; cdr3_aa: CASSLEVGGANEQFF
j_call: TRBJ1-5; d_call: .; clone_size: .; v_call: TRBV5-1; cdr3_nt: TGCGCCAGCAGCGAGGACAGTAGCAATCAGCCCCAGCATTTT; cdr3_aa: CASSEDSSNQPQHF
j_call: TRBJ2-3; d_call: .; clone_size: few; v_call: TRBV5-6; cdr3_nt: TGTGCCAGCAGCTTGTTAGCAACAGATACGCAGTATTTT; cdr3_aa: CASSLLATDTQYF
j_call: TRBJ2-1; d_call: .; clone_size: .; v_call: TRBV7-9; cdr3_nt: TGTGCCAGCAGCTTATACCCGACAGGTGAGCAGTTCTTC; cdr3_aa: CASSLYPTGEQFF
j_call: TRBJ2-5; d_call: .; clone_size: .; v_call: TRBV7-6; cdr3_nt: TGTGCCAGCAGCTACACCGGGACTCAACAAGAGACCCAGTACTTC; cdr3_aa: CASSYTGTQQETQYF
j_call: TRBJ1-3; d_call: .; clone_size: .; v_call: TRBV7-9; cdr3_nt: TGTGCCAGCAGCTTACTATCTGGAAACACCATATATTTT; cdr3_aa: CASSLLSGNTIYF
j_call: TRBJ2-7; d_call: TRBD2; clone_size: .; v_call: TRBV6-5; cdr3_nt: TGTGCCAGCAGTTACCATAGCGGGAGTTTAGACGAGCAGTACTTC; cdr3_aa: CASSYHSGSLDEQYF
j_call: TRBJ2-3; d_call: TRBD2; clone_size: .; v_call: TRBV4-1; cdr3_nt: TGCGCCAGCAGCCAAGATCCGGCGGCTAGCGGGAGCCCTAGCACAGATACGCAGTATTTT; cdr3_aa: CASSQDPAASGSPSTDTQYF
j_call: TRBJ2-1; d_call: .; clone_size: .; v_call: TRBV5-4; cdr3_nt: TGTGCCAGCAGCGGGGTGGCGGGGACTAATGAGCAGTTCTTC; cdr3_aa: CASSGVAGTNEQFF
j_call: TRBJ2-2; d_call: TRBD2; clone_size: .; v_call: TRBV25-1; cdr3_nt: TGTGCCAGCACTCCCCGAGGAAGCGGGGGCCCGAACACCGGGGAGCTGTTTTTT; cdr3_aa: CASTPRGSGGPNTGELFF
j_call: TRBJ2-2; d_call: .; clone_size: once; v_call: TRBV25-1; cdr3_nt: TGTGCCAGCAGTACCACAACAGGGTACACCGGGGAGCTGTTTTTT; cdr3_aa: CASSTTTGYTGELFF
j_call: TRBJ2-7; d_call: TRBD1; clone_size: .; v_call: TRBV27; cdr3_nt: TGTGCCAGCAGTTACAGGGGAGCCTACGAGCAGTACTTC; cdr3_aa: CASSYRGAYEQYF
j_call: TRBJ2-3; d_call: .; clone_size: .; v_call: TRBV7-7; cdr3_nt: TGTGCCAGCAGCTACGGTCAATTCACAGATACGCAGTATTTT; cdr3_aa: CASSYGQFTDTQYF
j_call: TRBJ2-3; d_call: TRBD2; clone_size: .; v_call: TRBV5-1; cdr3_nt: TGCGCCAGCAGCCGGGGACTAGCGGGAGACATGGATACGCAGTATTTT; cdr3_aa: CASSRGLAGDMDTQYF
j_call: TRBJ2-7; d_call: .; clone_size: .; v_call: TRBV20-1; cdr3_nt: TGCAGGGGGAGTGAGGGCGGGGAGCAGTACTTC; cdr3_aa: CRGSEGGEQYF
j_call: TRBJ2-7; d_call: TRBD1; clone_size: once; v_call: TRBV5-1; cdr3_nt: TGCGCCAGCAGCTTGACAGGGGCCGACGAGCAGTACTTC; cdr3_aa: CASSLTGADEQYF
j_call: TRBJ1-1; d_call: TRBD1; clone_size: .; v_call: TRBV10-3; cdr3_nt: TGTGCCATCAGTGAAATATCTCTGGGACAGGCAAAGAACACTGAAGCTTTCTTT; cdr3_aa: CAISEISLGQAKNTEAFF
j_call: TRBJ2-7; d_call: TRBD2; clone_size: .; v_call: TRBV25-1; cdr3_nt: TGTGCCAGCTGCTTAGCGGGATCCTACGAGCAGTACTTC; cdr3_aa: CASCLAGSYEQYF
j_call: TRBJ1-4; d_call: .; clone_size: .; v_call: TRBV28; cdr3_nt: TGTGCCAGCAGTTTAACAGGGAATCTGGAAAAACTGTTTTTT; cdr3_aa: CASSLTGNLEKLFF
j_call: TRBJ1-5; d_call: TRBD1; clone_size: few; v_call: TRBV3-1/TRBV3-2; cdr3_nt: TGTGCCAGCAGCCCGGGACAGGGGGGCCAGCCCCAGCATTTT; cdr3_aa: CASSPGQGGQPQHF
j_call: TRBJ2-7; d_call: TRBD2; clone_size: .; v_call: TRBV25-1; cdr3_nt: TGTGCCAGCAGTGTGACTAGCGGGACTTCCTACGAGCAGTACTTC; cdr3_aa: CASSVTSGTSYEQYF
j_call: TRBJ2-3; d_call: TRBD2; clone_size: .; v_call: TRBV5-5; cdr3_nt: TGTGCCAGCAGCCCCCCCGGCGGGGCGGGAGAGCCAGATACGCAGTATTTT; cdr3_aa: CASSPPGGAGEPDTQYF
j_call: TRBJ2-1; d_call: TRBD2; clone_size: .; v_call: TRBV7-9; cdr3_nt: TGTGCCAGCACCGACACTAGCGGGGGGGCTAGTGAGCAGTTCTTC; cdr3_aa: CASTDTSGGASEQFF
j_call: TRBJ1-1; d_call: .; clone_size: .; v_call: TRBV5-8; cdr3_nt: TGTGCCAGCAGCTTAGTTGACAGAGTCGCTGAAGCTTTCTTT; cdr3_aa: CASSLVDRVAEAFF
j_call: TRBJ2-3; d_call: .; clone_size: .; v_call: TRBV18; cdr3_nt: TGTGCCAGCTCACCAAGTAGCGACACAGATACGCAGTATTTT; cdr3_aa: CASSPSSDTDTQYF
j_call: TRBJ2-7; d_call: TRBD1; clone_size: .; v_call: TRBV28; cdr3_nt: TGTGCCAGCAGTGCGTACACCGGGACAGGGGATTACGAGCAGTACTTC; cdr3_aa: CASSAYTGTGDYEQYF